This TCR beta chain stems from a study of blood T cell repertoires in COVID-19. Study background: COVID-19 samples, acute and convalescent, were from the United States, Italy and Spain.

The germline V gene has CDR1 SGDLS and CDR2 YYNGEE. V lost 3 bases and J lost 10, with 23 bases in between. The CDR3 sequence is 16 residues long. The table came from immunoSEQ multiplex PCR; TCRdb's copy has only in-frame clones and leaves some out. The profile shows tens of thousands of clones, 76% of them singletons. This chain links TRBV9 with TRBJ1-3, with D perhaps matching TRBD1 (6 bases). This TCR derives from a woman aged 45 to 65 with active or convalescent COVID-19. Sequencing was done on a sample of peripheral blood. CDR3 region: CASSDGRAESQGTIYF. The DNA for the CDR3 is TGTGCCAGCAGCGACGGCAGGGCTGAATCCCAGGGGACCATATATTTT.